Sequencing of this T cell receptor beta chain was carried out in a study of blood T cells in healthy people across ages. A J-beta primer mix and a sample-barcoded 5' primer were used in a second PCR of about 7 to 11 cycles. TCRdb ran MiXCR on the 5' RACE reads and lists one entry per CDR3 protein. The data hold over a million distinct CDR3 sequences, with roughly a quarter observed a single time. Drawing of peripheral blood yielded roughly 9.3 milliliters from each donor. Germline V lookup: CDR1 SGHRS, CDR2 YFSETQ. The V and J ends lost 5 bases and 3 bases respectively, with 13 bases between them. CDR3 length: 14 amino acids. These data were also filed under a second study, of T cells of mothers and their children. That paper notes: In the second PCR, M1S primer introduced barcodes and 2-4 random bases.

The sequencing sample was made of blood. The chain is built from TRBV5-1 and TRBJ2-3; TRBD2 might be the D (6 bases). This clonotype was obtained from a girl aged 2-10 years in good health. CDR3 DNA: TGCGCCAGCAGAGGGCCAGGGAGGACAGATACGCAGTATTTT. This translates into CASRGPGRTDTQYF. Combining the CDR3 with reference TRBV5-1 and TRBJ2-3 gives the whole variable domain KAGVTQTPRYLIKTRGQQVTLSCSPISGHRSVSWYQQTPGQGLQFLFEYFSETQRNKGNFPGRFSGRQFSNSRSEMNVSTLELGDSALYLCASRGPGRTDTQYFGPGTRLTVL.